This T cell receptor (beta chain) was sequenced during a study of T cells expressing NK-cell markers. The CDR3 has 18 residues. Reprocessing the 5' RACE reads, TCRdb reports a single entry for every CDR3 protein and omits DNA. Its listing shows hundreds of thousands of distinct CDR3 sequences. V is TRBV23-1 and J is TRBJ2-5; TCRdb's D gene call, TRBD2, goes unchecked for lack of DNA. TRBV23-1 is assigned to the ORF class and has an uncertain function. This receptor was obtained from a man aged 18-70 years in good health. The source material was blood T cells: a sorted CD56 or NKG2C T cell subset, CD4+ or CD8+ T cells, or bulk PBMC T cells (not recorded which). CDR3 amino acids: CASSQGSGGLSYQETQYF.